This TCR beta chain was identified in a study of human T cells and chemical hapten exposure. Study information: Subjects had 2% DPC placed on about 2 cm by about 2 cm of upper inner arm skin for sensitization. Throughout a study of approximately 25 weeks, patients underwent weekly scalp administration of diphenylcyclopropenone doses.

Deletions cut 0 bases from V and 1 base from J, with 9 bases between. Per germline, CDR1 DFQATT and CDR2 SNEGSKA (reference sequence). The CDR3 is 14 residues long. As to time point: patch test 3, about 24 weeks after DPC sensitization. The treatment: therapeutic diphenylcyclopropenone sensitization with weekly scalp DPC. Every donor had alopecia and was 18 to 70 years old; all were suitable for DPC. The study used a library that attached unique molecular identifiers to individual cDNA molecules. TCRdb reprocessed the RACE reads with MiXCR, giving one entry per CDR3 protein. The sample records 99,000 or so distinct CDR3 sequences, approximately 36% being singletons.

The TCR sequence derives from a man aged 40-49 years with alopecia areata. Some clones in this sample may be carry-over from other donors' samples. The sequencing used whole blood, collected in connection with sensitization to the hapten diphenylcyclopropenone (DPC). The V gene is TRBV20-1, the J gene TRBJ1-1; D is ambiguous. CDR3 coding DNA: TGCAGTGCTAGAGATAGACGGTCGAACACTGAAGCTTTCTTT. Its protein is CSARDRRSNTEAFF.